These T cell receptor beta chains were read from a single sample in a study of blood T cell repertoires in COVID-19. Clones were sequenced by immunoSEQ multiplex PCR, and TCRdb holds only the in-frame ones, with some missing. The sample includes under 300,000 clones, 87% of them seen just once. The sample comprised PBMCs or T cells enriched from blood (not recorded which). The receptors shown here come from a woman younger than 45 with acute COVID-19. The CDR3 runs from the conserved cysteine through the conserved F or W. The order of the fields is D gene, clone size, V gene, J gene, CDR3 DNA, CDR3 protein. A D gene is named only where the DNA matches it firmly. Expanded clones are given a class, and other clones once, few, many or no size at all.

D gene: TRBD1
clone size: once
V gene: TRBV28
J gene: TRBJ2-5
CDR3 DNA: TGTGCCAGCGCTCAGGGGGCAGAGACCCAGTACTTC
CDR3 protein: CASAQGAETQYF

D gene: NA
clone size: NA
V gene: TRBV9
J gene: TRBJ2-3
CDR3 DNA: TGTGCCAGCAGCGAACTCGACAGGCCTAGCACAGATACGCAGTATTTT
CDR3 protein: CASSELDRPSTDTQYF

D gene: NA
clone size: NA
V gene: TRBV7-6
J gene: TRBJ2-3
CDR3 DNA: TGTGCCAGCAGCCCTACATCACTCGGGACTTTGTCAGATACGCAGTATTTT
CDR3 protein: CASSPTSLGTLSDTQYF

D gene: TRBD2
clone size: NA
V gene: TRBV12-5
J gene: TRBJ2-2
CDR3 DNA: TGTGCTAGTGGTTTAGGACTAGCGGGGGTGACCGGGGAGCTGTTTTTT
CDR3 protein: CASGLGLAGVTGELFF

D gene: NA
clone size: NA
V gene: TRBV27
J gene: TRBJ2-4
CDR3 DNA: TGTGCCAGCCGCACAACGGGGAAAAACATTCAGTACTTC
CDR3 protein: CASRTTGKNIQYF

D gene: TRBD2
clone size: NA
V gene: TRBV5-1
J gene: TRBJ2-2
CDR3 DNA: TGCGCCAGCAGCTTGGCCGGGACTACCAACACCGGGGAGCTGTTTTTT
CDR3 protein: CASSLAGTTNTGELFF

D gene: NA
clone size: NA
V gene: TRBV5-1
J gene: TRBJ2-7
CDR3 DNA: TGCGCCAGCAGCCCCGGTGGCTGGGGCCAAGGAGCCTACGAGCAGTACTTC
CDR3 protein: CASSPGGWGQGAYEQYF

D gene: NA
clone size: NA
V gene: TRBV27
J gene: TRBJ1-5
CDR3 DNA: TGTGCCAGCAGTTTATCCAGGGTGGGCAATCAGCCCCAGCATTTT
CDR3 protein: CASSLSRVGNQPQHF

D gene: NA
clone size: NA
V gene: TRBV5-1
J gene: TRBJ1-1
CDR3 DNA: TGCGCCAGCAGCTTGGACAGATTGAACACTGAAGCTTTCTTT
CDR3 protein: CASSLDRLNTEAFF

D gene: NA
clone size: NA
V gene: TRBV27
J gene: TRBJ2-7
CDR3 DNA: TGTGCCAGCCAGAATACCTACGAGCAGTACTTC
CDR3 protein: CASQNTYEQYF

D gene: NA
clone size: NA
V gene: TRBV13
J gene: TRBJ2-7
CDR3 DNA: TGTGCCAGCAGCTTAGGACCAGGGTTTGAGCAGTACTTC
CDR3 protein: CASSLGPGFEQYF

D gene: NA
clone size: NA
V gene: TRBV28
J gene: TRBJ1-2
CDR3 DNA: TGTGCCAGCAGTTTACCGAACCGGGGCTATGGCTACACCTTC
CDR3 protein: CASSLPNRGYGYTF

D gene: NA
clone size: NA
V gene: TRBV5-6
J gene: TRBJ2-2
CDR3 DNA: TGTGCCAGCAGCTTGGGCCAGGTCACCGGGGAGCTGTTTTTT
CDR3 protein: CASSLGQVTGELFF

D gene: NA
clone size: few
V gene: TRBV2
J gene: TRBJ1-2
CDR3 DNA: TGTGCCAGCAGGGGGCAGGGCTATGGCTACACCTTC
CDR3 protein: CASRGQGYGYTF

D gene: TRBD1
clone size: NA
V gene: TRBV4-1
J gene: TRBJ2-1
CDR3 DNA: TGCGCCAGCAGCCTACTGAACAGGGGGCTGGTCAATGAGCAGTTCTTC
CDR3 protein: CASSLLNRGLVNEQFF

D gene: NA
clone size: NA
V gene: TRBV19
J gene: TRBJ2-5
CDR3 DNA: TGTGCCAGTAGTATGGTGGGACTGAACCAAGAGACCCAGTACTTC
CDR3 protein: CASSMVGLNQETQYF

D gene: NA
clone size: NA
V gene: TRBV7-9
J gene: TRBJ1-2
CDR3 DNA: TGTGCCAGCAGCTTATTACCGGGGAGCCTTAACTATGGCTACACCTTC
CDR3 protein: CASSLLPGSLNYGYTF

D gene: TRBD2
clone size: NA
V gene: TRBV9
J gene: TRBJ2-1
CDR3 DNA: TGTGCCAGCAGCGACGGGAGGCTAGCGGGAGTTTATGAGCAGTTCTTC
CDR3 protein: CASSDGRLAGVYEQFF

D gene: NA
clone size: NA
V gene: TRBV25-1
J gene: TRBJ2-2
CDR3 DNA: TGTGCCAGCAGTGACCTTAATCTAAACAGGGCCAACACCGGGGAGCTGTTTTTT
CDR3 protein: CASSDLNLNRANTGELFF

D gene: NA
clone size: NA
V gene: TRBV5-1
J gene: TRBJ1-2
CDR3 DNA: TGCGCCAGCAGCTTGGTAGGGACACCCGATTCACGACACACCTTC
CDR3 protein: CASSLVGTPDSRHTF

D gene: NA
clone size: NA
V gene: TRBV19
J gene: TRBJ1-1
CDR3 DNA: TGTGCCAGTAGTAAGCCCGAAGCTTTCTTT
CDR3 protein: CASSKPEAFF

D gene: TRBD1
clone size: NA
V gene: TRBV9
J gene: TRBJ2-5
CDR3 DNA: TGTGCCAGCAGCGCAGAGGCTGGACAGGCCGAGACCCAGTACTTC
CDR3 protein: CASSAEAGQAETQYF